Below, 10 T cell receptor beta chains from the same sample are listed, as sequenced in a study of CD8+ T cells in alopecia areata. TCR sequencing used cDNA made by reverse transcription of extracted RNA. The protocol was immunoSEQ multiplex PCR, while the TCRdb copy is restricted to in-frame clones and leaves out a portion. Of 87,000 or so clones in the sample, around 71% were seen once. The treatment here: oral pan-JAK inhibitor, 5-10 mg twice daily. This material consisted of CD8+ T cells sorted from blood, taken at approximately week 45, from a patient treated with tofacitinib. The receptor source for this set is a human donor with alopecia areata.

The genes are TRBV7-9 and TRBJ2-1; TRBD2 matches 11 bases. Germline V gene lookup returns CDR1 SEHNR and CDR2 FQNEAQ (reference sequence). V was pared by 5 bases and J by 4 bases, with 7 bases of the junction left unmatched. This CDR3 contains 16 residues. The CDR3 DNA reads as TGTGCCAGCAGCGCATCTAGCGGGGGGCGGTACAATGAGCAGTTCTTC. Translating it yields CASSASSGGRYNEQFF.

In DNA, the CDR3 is TGTGCCTGGAGTTTGGACACCGCGGCTAATTCACCCCTCCACTTT. It codes for CAWSLDTAANSPLHF. The chain has TRBV30 and TRBJ1-6; tentative D call: TRBD1 (5 bases). The CDR3 sequence is 15 residues long. Looked up from germline, CDR1 is GTSNPN and CDR2 is SVGIG (reference sequence). V was cut by 2 bases and J by 6 bases, with 14 bases left in between.

Only one count was recorded for this clone. This chain links TRBV5-6 with TRBJ1-2; 7 nucleotides line up with TRBD1. V lost 4 bases, J lost 8 bases, and 14 bases stayed unmatched. CDR1 and CDR2 from the germline V gene are SGHDT and YYEEEE. The CDR3 consists of 15 residues. CDR3 protein: CASSQPDRDIWGYTF. The CDR3 DNA sequence: TGTGCCAGCAGCCAGCCCGACAGGGATATTTGGGGCTACACCTTC.

The chain is built from TRBV9 and TRBJ2-1, with 13 bases identical to TRBD2. CDR3 length: 18 amino acids. Trimming at V came to 1 base and at J to 7 bases, leaving 11 bases not matched to a gene. Germline V gene lookup returns CDR1 SGDLS and CDR2 YYNGEE. CDR3 amino acids: CASSVSRGGTSGTNEQFF. The DNA of the CDR3 is TGTGCCAGCAGCGTATCAAGAGGGGGGACTAGCGGGACGAATGAGCAGTTCTTC.

The gene calls are TRBV7-2 and TRBJ2-5, with a tentative D call TRBD1 (6 bases). Looked up from germline, CDR1 is SGHTA and CDR2 is FQGNSA. The CDR3 totals 12 residues. With 6 bases removed from V and 3 bases from J, the gap between germline ends came to 8 bases. The CDR3 nucleotides are TGTGCCAGCAGGGACAGCGAAGAGACCCAGTACTTC. Encoded protein: CASRDSEETQYF. The variable domain in full, with the rest retrieved from reference TRBV7-2 and TRBJ2-5, is GAGVSQSPSNKVTEKGKDVELRCDPISGHTALYWYRQSLGQGLEFLIYFQGNSAPDKSGLPSDRFSAERTGGSVSTLTIQRTQQEDSAVYLCASRDSEETQYFGPGTRLLVL.

In regard to this clone: At one boundary the junction diverges from the germline segment, which might be a read error. This rearrangement joins TRBV29-1 to TRBJ2-1; D is perhaps TRBD2 (7 bases). There are 14 residues in the CDR3. Germline CDR1 SQVTM, CDR2 ANQGSEA. CDR3 in DNA: TGCAGCGTTTACCCGCTACCGGGGGGCAATGAGCGGTTCTTC. It yields the protein CSVYPLPGGNERFF.

CDR3 in amino acids: CASSLTGNNQPQHF. The DNA for the CDR3 is TGTGCCAGCAGCCTGACAGGTAACAATCAGCCCCAGCATTTT. The chain carries TRBV27 and TRBJ1-5; tentative D call: TRBD1 (6 bases). The CDR3 spans 14 residues. The V end was cut by 6 bases, the J end by 3 bases, with 12 bases between. Germline loops: CDR1 MNHEY, CDR2 SMNVEV (reference sequence).

The chain recombines TRBV2 with TRBJ2-3; weak D call: TRBD2 (7 bases). Germline V gives CDR1 SNHLY, CDR2 FYNNEI. V was shortened by 7 bases and J by 4 bases, with 9 bases between the two germline ends. CDR3 size: 12 residues. CDR3 sequence (DNA): TGTGCCAGCATCGGGGGGCCAGATACGCAGTATTTT. Translating it yields CASIGGPDTQYF.

This sequence joins TRBV6-4 and TRBJ1-2, with D unclear. Trimming stripped 2 bases from V and 3 bases from J, with 4 bases between. The germline V gene encodes CDR1 MRHNA and CDR2 SNTAGT. The CDR3 has 12 residues. The CDR3 DNA sequence: TGTGCCAGCAGTGACGGGGACTATGGCTACACCTTC. Amino acid sequence: CASSDGDYGYTF.

This chain links TRBV4-3 with TRBJ1-1; D is perhaps TRBD1 (6 bases). The V end lost 0 bases, the J end lost 1 base, and 6 bases lay between the germline ends. Per germline, CDR1 LGHNA and CDR2 YSLEER. The CDR3 is 14 amino acids. The CDR3 coding sequence is TGCGCCAGCAGCCAAGAAGGGGGGAACACTGAAGCTTTCTTT. This sequence encodes CASSQEGGNTEAFF.